This T cell receptor (beta chain) was observed in a study of cytomegalovirus exposure and HLA in healthy donors. General study findings and limits: Specific recognition of CMV antigens was confirmed in vitro for a few chains (all CMV-associated). Most TCR sequences proved rare, with some public TCRs found in many donors.

The donors were members of the validation cohort comprising over 90 subjects, separate from the roughly 650-subject first cohort. Sequenced by immunoSEQ multiplex PCR; TCRdb stores in-frame clones only, minus some. Of more than 250,000 clones listed, 86% were seen once; the top ten hold around 0.8%. Comment on this clone: What it binds is unknown.

The V gene lost 3 bases and the J gene lost 1 base, with 13 bases spanning the gap. The CDR3 totals 15 residues. Germline CDR1 MGHRA, CDR2 YSYEKL. Sequencing used PBMCs. The chain recombines TRBV4-1 with TRBJ2-7; weak D call: TRBD1 (6 bases). This TCR was recovered from a young woman in good health and CMV-seronegative. DNA of the CDR3: TGCGCCAGCAGCCACCCCAACGGACAGTCCTACGAGCAGTACTTC. Its translation is CASSHPNGQSYEQYF.